The T cell receptor beta chain under discussion was sequenced for a study of beta chain features in type 1 diabetes. General study results and limits: VDJ junctions from patients with type 1 diabetes contained fewer insertions and more deletions.

Every isolated RNA sample was fully reverse transcribed, so sequencing captured expressed TCRB transcripts. Assay used: immunoSEQ multiplex PCR; TCRdb lists only in-frame clones, some missing. Of under 500,000 clones listed, approximately 28% are singletons. A remark on this clone: Its antigen is unknown.

The authors sorted CD4+ naive, central memory, regulatory and stem cell-like memory cells via CD45RO/CCR7/CD25/CD127/CD95/CD27. Germline V gene lookup returns CDR1 MNHEY and CDR2 SVGAGI. CDR3 length: 14 amino acids. Deletions cut 5 bases from V and 7 bases from J, with 18 bases between. The receptor's source is a man aged 18 to 29 in good health. The chain recombines TRBV6-5 with TRBJ2-7, with D possibly TRBD2 on 5 matching bases. The sequencing sample was made of naive CD4+ T cells from blood. The CDR3, as DNA: TGTGCCAGCAGTCTTAGCCGGGAAGTTGGAGAGCAGTACTTC. Translation: CASSLSREVGEQYF.